Sequencing of this T cell receptor (beta chain) was carried out in a study of blood T cell repertoires in COVID-19. Study-wide background: The samples span acute and convalescent COVID-19 from the United States, Italy and Spain. Sample material is recorded as cDNA or gDNA derived from T cells, B-cell-depleted T cells, or PBMCs.

The repertoire was sequenced with immunoSEQ multiplex PCR; TCRdb's copy has only in-frame clones and lacks some. The sample consists of 55,000 to 75,000 clones, roughly 84% of them appearing once. This clone was detected a few times. Trimming pared 0 bases from V and 9 bases from J, leaving 11 bases between. Germline CDR1 reads SGHTA; CDR2 reads FQGNSA. The CDR3 has 13 residues. Patients from Seattle were sampled longitudinally, starting during active infection. This TCR was sampled from a man at least 80 years old with COVID-19, enrolled during active disease. V is TRBV7-2 and J is TRBJ1-1; D is possibly TRBD1 (6 bases). The sample consisted of peripheral blood. The CDR3 coding sequence is TGTGCCAGCAGCTTAGCCATGCAGGGGAAAGCTTTCTTT. Its translation: CASSLAMQGKAFF.